One and the same sample provided the 21 T cell receptor beta chains below, sequenced in a study of post-analysis software for immune sequencing data. Their antigens remain unidentified. Whole-study findings and limits: A few TRBV segments were significantly more frequent in patients than in controls. TRBV5-6, TRBV5-1 and TRBV20-1 were among these segments.

TCR beta cDNA libraries included unique molecular identifiers. TCRdb processed the PCR reads anew with MiXCR; each CDR3 protein has one entry. Of under 900,000 distinct CDR3 sequences detected, 53% appear once; the ten largest clones hold about 4.8%. Sequencing input: blood. These receptors were collected from a girl aged 5 to 17 with multiple sclerosis.

There are a few counts of this clonotype. The chain is built from TRBV20-1 and TRBJ2-1; TRBD2 agrees at 8 bases. This CDR3 comprises 13 residues. Unmatched junction bases numbered 4, after V lost 7 bases and J lost 2 bases. Germline-derived CDR1 and CDR2 are DFQATT and SNEGSKA (reference sequence). The CDR3 coding sequence is TGCAGTGGGCGGGGACTAGCCTACAATGAGCAGTTCTTC. It is translated as CSGRGLAYNEQFF.

This clonotype has a handful of counts. This rearrangement joins TRBV3-1 to TRBJ2-3; 12 bases align to TRBD2. This CDR3 spans 17 amino acids. The germline V gene encodes CDR1 LGHDT and CDR2 YNNKEL (reference sequence). Germline trimming cut 3 bases from V and 2 bases from J; bases unmatched to any gene: 6. The CDR3, as DNA: TGTGCCAGCAGCCACGGACTAGCGGGACCCCTCACAGATACGCAGTATTTT. It yields the protein CASSHGLAGPLTDTQYF.

This clonotype came up a few times. The rearrangement joins TRBV12-3 or TRBV12-4 to TRBJ1-2; the match to TRBD1 covers 10 bases. J gave up 4 bases and V 4 bases, and 9 bases lay outside the gene matches. The CDR3 spans 16 residues. The CDR3 sequence is CASSYPPGQGSYGYTF. The CDR3, as DNA: TGTGCCAGCAGTTACCCCCCGGGACAGGGGAGCTATGGCTACACCTTC.

The CDR3 here is CASSQGTGGLQGEQYF. The CDR3 coding sequence is TGTGCCAGCTCACAGGGGACAGGGGGTCTCCAGGGCGAGCAGTACTTC. The rearrangement uses TRBV18 and TRBJ2-7; 11 nucleotides match TRBD1. This CDR3 spans 16 amino acids. J gave up 6 bases and V 4 bases, and 11 bases lay outside the gene matches. Looked up from germline, CDR1 is KGHSH and CDR2 is LQKENI. The variable domain in full, completed from reference TRBV18 and TRBJ2-7, reads NAGVMQNPRHLVRRRGQEARLRCSPMKGHSHVYWYRQLPEEGLKFMVYLQKENIIDESGMPKERFSAEFPKEGPSILRIQQVVRGDSAAYFCASSQGTGGLQGEQYFGPGTRLTVT.

There are a few counts of this clonotype. The chain recombines TRBV5-1 with TRBJ2-7, with D possibly being TRBD2 (5 bases). Trimming took 3 bases from V and 3 from J, leaving 16 bases between them. The CDR3 totals 15 residues. Germline assignment: CDR1 SGHRS and CDR2 YFSETQ. CDR3 nucleotides: TGCGCCAGCAGCTCGACGAGAGCGGACGACTACGAGCAGTACTTC. It encodes CASSSTRADDYEQYF.

This clonotype has at least ten counts. The J gene is TRBJ2-7, the V gene TRBV29-1; D might be TRBD2 (5 bases). The CDR3 length is 13 residues. Trimming removed 2 bases from V and 4 bases from J, with 12 bases in between. Germline CDR1 reads SQVTM; CDR2 reads ANQGSEA. CDR3 sequence reads: CSVEYRPGYEQYF. CDR3 nucleotide sequence: TGCAGCGTTGAATATCGCCCGGGGTACGAGCAGTACTTC.

V usage is TRBV6-6 and J usage is TRBJ2-1; TRBD2 aligns across 9 bases. Trimming at V came to 2 bases and at J to 6 bases, leaving 5 bases not matched to a gene. This CDR3 has 15 amino acids. CDR1 and CDR2 from the germline V gene are MNHNY and SVGAGI (reference sequence). CDR3 protein: CASSYGLAGPNEQFF. The CDR3 DNA reads TGTGCCAGCAGTTACGGTCTAGCGGGACCCAATGAGCAGTTCTTC.

The chain employs TRBV7-2 and TRBJ2-2; D unclear. The CDR3 loop spans 13 amino acids. V lost 3 bases to trimming and J lost 8 bases, with 10 bases between them. CDR1 is SGHTA, CDR2 FQGNSA, per germline. The chain's CDR3 is CASSFILVGELFF. The CDR3 nucleotides read TGTGCCAGCAGCTTTATTTTGGTGGGGGAGCTGTTTTTT.

V gene TRBV6-5 combines with J gene TRBJ2-7; 10 bases line up with TRBD1. V lost 6 bases, J lost 3 bases, and 8 bases stayed unmatched. The germline V gene encodes CDR1 MNHEY and CDR2 SVGAGI. This CDR3 spans 15 amino acids. The CDR3 loop reads CASRENRDRGYEQYF. The CDR3 nucleotides are TGTGCCAGCAGAGAAAACCGGGACAGGGGCTACGAGCAGTACTTC.

The chain combines TRBV7-9 with TRBJ2-7, with 9 bases aligning to TRBD2. Germline V CDR1 and CDR2: SEHNR, FQNEAQ (reference sequence). This CDR3 has 14 residues. V was clipped by 4 bases and J by 3 bases; unmatched bases: 4. The CDR3 sequence is CASSSSGVNYEQYF. CDR3 bases: TGTGCCAGCAGCTCTAGCGGGGTGAACTACGAGCAGTACTTC.

The V and J genes are TRBV24-1 and TRBJ2-5, with D possibly matching TRBD2 (7 bases). CDR3 length: 15 residues. Germline-derived CDR1 and CDR2 are KGHDR and SFDVKD. V dropped 2 bases and J dropped 2 bases, with 11 bases sitting between them. CDR3 nucleotides: TGTGCCACCAGTGATTCGGCGGGGGCTCAAGAGACCCAGTACTTC. Translating gives CATSDSAGAQETQYF.

This chain uses TRBV24-1 with TRBJ2-7, with 13 positions matching TRBD2. Unmatched junction bases numbered 7, after V lost 5 bases and J lost 7 bases. This CDR3 contains 15 residues. The germline gives CDR1 KGHDR, CDR2 SFDVKD. As DNA, the CDR3 is TGTGCCACCAGTGGGACTAGCGGGGGATTATATGAGCAGTACTTC. Protein sequence: CATSGTSGGLYEQYF.

This chain connects TRBV10-3 to TRBJ2-7; possible D gene TRBD2, 6 bases. This CDR3 has 15 amino acids. The V end was cut by 3 bases, the J end by 1 base, with 13 bases between. Per germline, CDR1 ENHRY and CDR2 SYGVKD. CDR3 nucleotide sequence: TGTGCCATCAGTGATGTAGCGGAGGGGTCCTACGAGCAGTACTTC. Translation gives CAISDVAEGSYEQYF.

The chain has TRBV12-3 or TRBV12-4 and TRBJ2-4, with D perhaps assigned TRBD1 or TRBD2 (7 bases each). The CDR3 covers 15 residues. V lost 4 bases and J lost 3, with 13 bases in between. In DNA form, the CDR3 reads TGTGCCAGCAGTTCCAGGGGGGGGGGCAAAAACATTCAGTACTTC. Protein product: CASSSRGGGKNIQYF.

The chain couples TRBV9 to TRBJ2-1, with TRBD2 identical over 16 bases. There are 17 residues in the CDR3. V gave up 3 bases and J gave up 5 bases; unmatched junction bases: 5. The V gene's germline CDR1 is SGDLS and CDR2 YYNGEE. The CDR3 DNA follows: TGTGCCAGCAGCGCAGGGACTAGCGGGGGGGCGGACAATGAGCAGTTCTTC. This sequence encodes CASSAGTSGGADNEQFF. The whole variable domain, filled in from reference TRBV9 and TRBJ2-1, reads DSGVTQTPKHLITATGQRVTLRCSPRSGDLSVYWYQQSLDQGLQFLIQYYNGEERAKGNILERFSAQQFPDLHSELNLSSLELGDSALYFCASSAGTSGGADNEQFFGPGTRLTVL.

This clonotype came up once. V usage is TRBV5-1 and J usage is TRBJ2-4, with TRBD2 matching 12 bases. The CDR3 runs 14 residues. CDR1 SGHRS and CDR2 YFSETQ come from the germline V gene. J gave up 13 bases and V 7 bases, and 12 bases lay outside the gene matches. This CDR3 is CASRPTSGSMEQYF. CDR3 in DNA: TGCGCCAGCCGCCCGACTAGCGGGAGTATGGAGCAGTACTTC.

The CDR3 sequence is CASSEAWTGNTEAFF. CDR3 DNA sequence: TGTGCCAGCAGTGAAGCCTGGACCGGGAACACTGAAGCTTTCTTT. J is TRBJ1-1 and V is TRBV6-1; D call uncertain. The V end lost 0 bases, the J end lost 1 base, and 9 bases lay between the germline ends. CDR1 is MNHNS and CDR2 is SASEGT in the germline V gene. This CDR3 has 15 residues.

In its sample, this clonotype was seen a few times. V is TRBV6-5 and J is TRBJ2-7; D not resolved. V lost 0 bases and J lost 4, with 13 bases in between. Germline values: CDR1 MNHEY, CDR2 SVGAGI. This CDR3 has 15 amino acids. CDR3 sequence (DNA): TGTGCCAGCAGTTACTCGACTGAACCTCAATACGAGCAGTACTTC. It is translated as CASSYSTEPQYEQYF.

V usage is TRBV5-6 and J usage is TRBJ1-5, with 9 bases aligning to TRBD1. Per germline, CDR1 SGHDT and CDR2 YYEEEE. This CDR3 contains 16 residues. V lost 4 bases, J lost 4 bases, and 9 bases stayed unmatched. The CDR3 DNA follows: TGTGCCAGCAGCCAAAGGGACAGGGAAGGAAATCAGCCCCAGCATTTT. It translates to CASSQRDREGNQPQHF.

The chain couples TRBV9 to TRBJ1-2; possibly TRBD1 for D (5 bases). CDR1 is SGDLS, CDR2 YYNGEE, per germline. The length of the CDR3 is 18 residues. V was cut by 3 bases and J by 2 bases, with 23 bases left in between. Here the CDR3 DNA reads TGTGCCAGCAGCGCCACTTCGCCGGGACCGGGTCAAAACTATGGCTACACCTTC. Translating it yields CASSATSPGPGQNYGYTF.

This chain links TRBV7-9 with TRBJ2-1; 13 bases align to TRBD2. The CDR3 runs 15 residues. J gave up 6 bases and V 7 bases, and 6 bases lay outside the gene matches. Germline CDR1 reads SEHNR; CDR2 reads FQNEAQ (reference sequence). CDR3 sequence (DNA): TGTGCCAGCACCGGGACTAGCGGGATTCTCAATGAGCAGTTCTTC. Its protein is CASTGTSGILNEQFF.